This paragraph reports one T cell receptor beta chain. Its target is not known. The entry originates in a study of cytomegalovirus exposure and HLA in healthy donors. Germline CDR1 SEHNR, CDR2 FQNEAQ (reference sequence). The germline V and J ends were trimmed by 2 bases and 3 bases, with 7 bases remaining between them. The CDR3 extends over 14 amino acids. Primers for the PCR totalled 60 Vbeta and 13 Jbeta. Data came from immunoSEQ multiplex PCR; TCRdb stores just in-frame clones and leaves some out. The table records more than 100,000 clones, over 65% of them present only once. Study results and caveats: In most subjects, TCR beta sequences reportedly gave accurate predictions of HLA-A and HLA-B alleles. V- and J-gene trimming of TCR beta was linked (in a later analysis) to a missense DCLRE1C variant.

The sample was PBMCs. This sequence originates from a woman between 25 and 40 years old in good health and CMV-seropositive. The chain is built from TRBV7-9 and TRBJ1-4; D is unclear. DNA of the CDR3: TGTGCCAGCAGCTTAATGCAGGCTAATGAAAAACTGTTTTTT. It specifies CASSLMQANEKLFF.